Each of the 4 T cell receptor beta chains below was sequenced from the same sample in a study of control samples from healthy donors and cancer patients. Method: immunoSEQ multiplex PCR; TCRdb's copy keeps in-frame clones and lacks some. This table holds fewer than 500,000 clones, 90% found once. Material for sequencing was PBMCs. The origin of the receptors is a man aged 35 to 55 with head and neck cancer.

The chain joins TRBV7-2 to TRBJ2-5; maybe TRBD2 (5 bases). V lost 4 bases, J lost 10 bases, and 13 bases lay in between. This CDR3 is 12 amino acids long. Per germline, CDR1 SGHTA and CDR2 FQGNSA. CDR3 protein: CASSSPLGDQYF. CDR3 sequence (DNA): TGTGCCAGCAGCTCCCCGTTGGGAGACCAGTACTTC.

The chain uses TRBV29-1 and TRBJ2-3; 8 nucleotides agree with TRBD2. Germline V gene data show CDR1 as SQVTM and CDR2 as ANQGSEA. The CDR3 is 16 amino acids. J gave up 4 bases and V 2 bases, and 11 bases lay outside the gene matches. In DNA, the CDR3 is TGCAGCGTTGAAAAGAGGGTTAGCGGGGAATCAGATACGCAGTATTTT. Encoded protein: CSVEKRVSGESDTQYF.

The V gene is TRBV14, the J gene TRBJ2-7; D may be TRBD1 or TRBD2 (5 bases each). Deletions cut 0 bases from V and 1 base from J, with 10 bases between. The CDR3 totals 15 residues. The germline V gene has CDR1 SGHDN and CDR2 FVKESK. The chain's CDR3 is CASSQDGTDSYEQYF. DNA for the CDR3: TGTGCCAGCAGCCAAGACGGGACGGATTCCTACGAGCAGTACTTC.

The chain links TRBV19 to TRBJ1-5, with 10 bases matching TRBD1. The germline gives CDR1 LNHDA, CDR2 SQIVND (reference sequence). V gave up 3 bases and J gave up 6 bases; unmatched junction bases: 5. The CDR3 is 15 residues long. The CDR3 is CASSMGQGLGQPQHF. CDR3 DNA: TGTGCCAGTAGTATGGGACAGGGGTTGGGTCAGCCCCAGCATTTT.